One T cell receptor beta chain is described in this entry. This entry belongs to a study of CD8+CD57+ T cells in acquired aplastic anemia. Genomic DNA constituted the template upon which TCR beta VDJ and CDR3 profiling was performed. Each CDR3 protein gets one entry after TCRdb re-called the reads with MiXCR. The table records some 160,000 distinct CDR3 sequences, around half of them present only once. There are 14 residues in the CDR3. Germline V lookup: CDR1 KGHDR, CDR2 SFDVKD. The germline V and J ends were trimmed by 3 bases and 4 bases, with 12 bases remaining between them. Patients selected for sequencing had displayed CD8+CD57+ cell expansion by flow cytometry.

Sequencing was done on a sample of sorted CD4+, CD8+, or CD8+CD57+ T cells (not recorded which) from PBMCs. This sequence originates from a human donor with aplastic anemia. This sequence joins TRBV24-1 and TRBJ2-7; a weak D match, TRBD1 (5 bases). DNA of the CDR3: TGTGCCACCAGTGATACGATCGACAGTTACGAGCAGTACTTC. Translated, it gives CATSDTIDSYEQYF.